This is a list of T cell receptor beta chains from one sample in a study of neurological immune-mediated disorders. TCRdb passed the 5' RACE reads through MiXCR, listing each CDR3 protein once. Of approximately 41,000 distinct CDR3 sequences in the sample, roughly 15% were seen once. Sequenced: CD4+ T cells from blood. The receptor set was obtained from a woman in her fifties or sixties with HTLV-1-associated myelopathy (HAM/TSP). Both conserved end residues are part of each CDR3. Each record gives: V gene, J gene, CDR3 length, D gene, clone size, CDR3 DNA, CDR3 protein. The D gene is left open where the match is weak. Size is omitted from some rows. Given values are once, few, many or a class for expanded clones.

TRBV20-1,TRBJ1-1,11,-,few,TGCAGTGCTACAGGGAACACTGAAGATTTCTTT,CSATGNTEDFF
TRBV3-1,TRBJ1-2,11,-,many,TGTGCCAGGGAGAACGCGCATGGCTACACCTTC,CARENAHGYTF
TRBV5-1,TRBJ2-3,15,-,-,TGCGCCAGCAGCTTCTCTCAGGGGGGAGCAGATACGCAGTATTTT,CASSFSQGGADTQYF
TRBV15,TRBJ2-1,14,-,many,TGTGCCACCAGCAGATTTCGGGGACGGGATGAGCAGTTCTTC,CATSRFRGRDEQFF
TRBV5-1,TRBJ2-3,14,-,once,TGCGCCAGCAGCTTGGGCAGTCGCACAGATACGCAGTATTTT,CASSLGSRTDTQYF
TRBV2,TRBJ2-1,16,TRBD1,-,TGTGCCAGCAGGACCGGCGGGACAGGTCCTTACAATGAGCAGTTCTTC,CASRTGGTGPYNEQFF
TRBV7-2,TRBJ2-2,13,-,once,TGTGTCAGCAGCCTCTCCAGCTACGGGGAGCTGTTTTTT,CVSSLSSYGELFF
TRBV5-1,TRBJ2-3,14,-,many,TGCGCCAGCAGCTTATTGGGAAACACAGATACGCAGTATTTT,CASSLLGNTDTQYF
TRBV20-1,TRBJ2-3,14,-,-,TGCAGTTCAGGGCACAGGGTGGGCACAGATACGCAGTATTTT,CSSGHRVGTDTQYF
TRBV5-6,TRBJ1-2,14,-,many,TGTGCCAGCAGCTTGAATCAGGGTATCTATGGCTACACCTTC,CASSLNQGIYGYTF
TRBV5-1,TRBJ1-2,14,-,many,TGCGCCAGCAGCTTCGGGGAATCTAACTATGGCTACACCTTC,CASSFGESNYGYTF
TRBV20-1,TRBJ2-2,17,TRBD2,medium-sized,TGCAGTGCTAGAAGGCTAGCGGGGGGGCCGAACACCGGGGAGCTGTTTTTT,CSARRLAGGPNTGELFF